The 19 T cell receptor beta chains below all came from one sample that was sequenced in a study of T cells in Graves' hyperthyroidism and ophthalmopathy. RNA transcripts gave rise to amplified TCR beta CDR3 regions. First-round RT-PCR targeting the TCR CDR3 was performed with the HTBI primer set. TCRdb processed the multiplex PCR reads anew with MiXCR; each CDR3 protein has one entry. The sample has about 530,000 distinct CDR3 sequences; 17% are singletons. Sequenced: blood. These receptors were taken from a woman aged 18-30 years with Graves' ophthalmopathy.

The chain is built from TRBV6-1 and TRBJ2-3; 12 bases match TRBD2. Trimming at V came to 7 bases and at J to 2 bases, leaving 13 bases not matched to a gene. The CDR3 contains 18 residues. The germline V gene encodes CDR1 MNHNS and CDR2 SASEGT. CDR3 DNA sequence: TGTGCCAGCAAAGAGACTAGCGGGGGTCCCCTCTACACAGATACGCAGTATTTT. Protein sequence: CASKETSGGPLYTDTQYF.

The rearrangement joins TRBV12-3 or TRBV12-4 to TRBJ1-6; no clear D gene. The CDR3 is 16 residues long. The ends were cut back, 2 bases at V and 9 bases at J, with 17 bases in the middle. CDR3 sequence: CASSLTSWGIGSPLHF. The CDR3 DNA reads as TGTGCCAGCAGTTTAACGTCCTGGGGTATCGGTTCACCCCTCCACTTT.

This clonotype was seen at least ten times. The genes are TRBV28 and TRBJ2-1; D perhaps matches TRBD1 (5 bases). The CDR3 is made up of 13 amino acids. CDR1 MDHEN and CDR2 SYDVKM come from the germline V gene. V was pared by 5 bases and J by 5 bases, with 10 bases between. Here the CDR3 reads CASSKTVNNEQFF. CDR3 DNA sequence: TGTGCCAGCAGTAAGACAGTTAACAATGAGCAGTTCTTC.

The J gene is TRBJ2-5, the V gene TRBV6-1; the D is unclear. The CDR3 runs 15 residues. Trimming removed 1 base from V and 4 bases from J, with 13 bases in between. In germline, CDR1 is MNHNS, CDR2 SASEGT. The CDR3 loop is CASSEVGQFGETQYF. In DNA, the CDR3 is TGTGCCAGCAGTGAAGTTGGGCAGTTCGGAGAGACCCAGTACTTC.

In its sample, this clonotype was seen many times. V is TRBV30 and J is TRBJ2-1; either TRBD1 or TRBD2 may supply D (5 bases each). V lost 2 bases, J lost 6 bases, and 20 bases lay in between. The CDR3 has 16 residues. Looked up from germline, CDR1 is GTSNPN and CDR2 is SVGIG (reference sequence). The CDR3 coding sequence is TGTGCCTGGAGTCTTCCAACCGGGACCGGACTCAATGAGCAGTTCTTC. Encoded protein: CAWSLPTGTGLNEQFF.

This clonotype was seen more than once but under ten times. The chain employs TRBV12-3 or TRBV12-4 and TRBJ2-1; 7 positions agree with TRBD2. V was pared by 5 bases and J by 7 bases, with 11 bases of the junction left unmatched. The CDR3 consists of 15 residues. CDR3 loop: CASSPSGGSWNEQFF. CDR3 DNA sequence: TGTGCCAGCAGTCCGTCGGGCGGGAGTTGGAATGAGCAGTTCTTC.

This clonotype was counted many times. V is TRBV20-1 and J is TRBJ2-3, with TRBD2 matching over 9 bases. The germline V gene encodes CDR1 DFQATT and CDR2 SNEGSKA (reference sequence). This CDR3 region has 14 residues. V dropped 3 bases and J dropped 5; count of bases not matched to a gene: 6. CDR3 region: CSASRGGAGDTQYF. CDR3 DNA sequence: TGCAGTGCTAGTCGCGGGGGGGCGGGAGATACGCAGTATTTT.

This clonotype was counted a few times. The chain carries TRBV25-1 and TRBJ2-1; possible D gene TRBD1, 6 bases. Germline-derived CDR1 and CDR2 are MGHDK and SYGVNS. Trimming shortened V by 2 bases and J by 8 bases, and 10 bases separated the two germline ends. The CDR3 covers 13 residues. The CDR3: CASSELGADEQFF. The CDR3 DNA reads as TGTGCCAGCAGTGAACTGGGGGCCGATGAGCAGTTCTTC.

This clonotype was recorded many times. The CDR3 region is CASSPQLESYEQYF. DNA for the CDR3: TGTGCCAGCTCACCGCAACTAGAATCCTACGAGCAGTACTTC. The genes are TRBV18 and TRBJ2-7, with D maybe TRBD2 (5 bases). Germline CDR1 and CDR2: KGHSH and LQKENI. The CDR3 has 14 residues. Trimming cost V 3 bases and J 1 base, with 10 bases left between them. The full variable domain, in which reference TRBV18 and TRBJ2-7 provide the parts outside the CDR3, is NAGVMQNPRHLVRRRGQEARLRCSPMKGHSHVYWYRQLPEEGLKFMVYLQKENIIDESGMPKERFSAEFPKEGPSILRIQQVVRGDSAAYFCASSPQLESYEQYFGPGTRLTVT.

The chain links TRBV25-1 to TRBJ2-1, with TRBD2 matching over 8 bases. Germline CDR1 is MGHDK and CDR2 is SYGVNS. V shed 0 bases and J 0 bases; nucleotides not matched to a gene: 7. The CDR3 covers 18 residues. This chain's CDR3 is CASSEYPAGARSYNEQFF. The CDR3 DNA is TGTGCCAGCAGTGAATATCCAGCGGGAGCTCGCTCCTACAATGAGCAGTTCTTC.

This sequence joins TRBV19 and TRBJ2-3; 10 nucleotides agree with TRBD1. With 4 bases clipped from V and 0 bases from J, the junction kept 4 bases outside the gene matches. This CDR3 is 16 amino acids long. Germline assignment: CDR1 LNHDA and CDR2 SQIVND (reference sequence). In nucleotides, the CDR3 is TGTGCCAGTAGTACCGGGACAGGGGCTAGCACAGATACGCAGTATTTT. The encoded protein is CASSTGTGASTDTQYF.

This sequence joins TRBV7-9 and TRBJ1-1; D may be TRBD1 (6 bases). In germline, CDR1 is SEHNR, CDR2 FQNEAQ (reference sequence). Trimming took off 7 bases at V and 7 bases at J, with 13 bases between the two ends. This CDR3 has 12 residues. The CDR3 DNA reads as TGTGCCAGCACCCTGGACAGCAGTGAAGCTTTCTTT. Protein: CASTLDSSEAFF.

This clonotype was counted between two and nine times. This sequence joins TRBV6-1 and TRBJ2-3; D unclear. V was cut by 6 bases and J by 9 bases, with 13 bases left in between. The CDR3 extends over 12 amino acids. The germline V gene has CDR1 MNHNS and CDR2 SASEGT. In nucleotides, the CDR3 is TGTGCCAGCAGCTCCCTGGATAGGACGCAGTATTTT. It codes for CASSSLDRTQYF.

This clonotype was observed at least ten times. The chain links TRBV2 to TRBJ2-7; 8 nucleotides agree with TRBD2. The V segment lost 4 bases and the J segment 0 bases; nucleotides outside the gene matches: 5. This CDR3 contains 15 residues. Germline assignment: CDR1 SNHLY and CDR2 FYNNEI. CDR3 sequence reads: CASSGGGGTSYEQYF. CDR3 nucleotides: TGTGCCAGCAGTGGGGGCGGGGGGACCTCCTACGAGCAGTACTTC.

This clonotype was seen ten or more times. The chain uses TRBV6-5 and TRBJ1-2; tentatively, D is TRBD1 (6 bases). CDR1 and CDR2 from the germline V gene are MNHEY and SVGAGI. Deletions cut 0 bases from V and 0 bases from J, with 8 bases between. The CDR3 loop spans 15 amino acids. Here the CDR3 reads CASSYSAGANYGYTF. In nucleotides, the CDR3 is TGTGCCAGCAGTTACTCAGCAGGGGCTAACTATGGCTACACCTTC.

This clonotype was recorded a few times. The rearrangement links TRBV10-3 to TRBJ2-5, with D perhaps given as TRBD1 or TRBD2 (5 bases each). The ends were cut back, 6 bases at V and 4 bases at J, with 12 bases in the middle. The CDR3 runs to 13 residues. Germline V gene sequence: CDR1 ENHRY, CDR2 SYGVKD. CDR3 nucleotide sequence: TGTGCCATCAGCCGCCGGGACCGAGAGACCCAGTACTTC. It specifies CAISRRDRETQYF.

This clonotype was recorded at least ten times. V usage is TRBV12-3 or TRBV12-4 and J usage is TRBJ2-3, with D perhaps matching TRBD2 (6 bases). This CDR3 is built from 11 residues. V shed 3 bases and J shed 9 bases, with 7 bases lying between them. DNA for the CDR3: TGTGCCAGCAGTTTCCGGGGGACGCAGTATTTT. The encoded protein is CASSFRGTQYF.

This chain's CDR3 is CASSFVSSGNTIYF. CDR3 bases: TGTGCCAGCAGTTTTGTCAGCTCTGGAAACACCATATATTTT. The chain recombines TRBV28 with TRBJ1-3; D remains ambiguous. Trimming took 3 bases from V and 0 from J, leaving 6 bases between them. CDR3 length: 14 residues. Per the germline V gene, CDR1 is MDHEN and CDR2 is SYDVKM. Full variable domain (missing parts from reference TRBV28 and TRBJ1-3): DVKVTQSSRYLVKRTGEKVFLECVQDMDHENMFWYRQDPGLGLRLIYFSYDVKMKEKGDIPEGYSVSREKKERFSLILESASTNQTSMYLCASSFVSSGNTIYFGEGSWLTVV.

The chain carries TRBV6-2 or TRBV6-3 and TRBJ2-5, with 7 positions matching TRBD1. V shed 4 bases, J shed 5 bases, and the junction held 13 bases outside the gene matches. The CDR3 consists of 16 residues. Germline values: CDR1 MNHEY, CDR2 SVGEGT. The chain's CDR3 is CASSWSTGARGETQYF. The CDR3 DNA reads TGTGCCAGCAGTTGGAGCACAGGGGCCCGAGGGGAGACCCAGTACTTC.